This T cell receptor (beta chain) comes out of a study of blood T cell repertoires in COVID-19. Study details: Material from acute and convalescent COVID-19 was sourced from the United States, Italy and Spain.

Data came from immunoSEQ multiplex PCR; TCRdb stores just in-frame clones and leaves some out. The repertoire consists of around 260,000 clones, with roughly nine tenths occurring once and the leading ten covering 0.9% to 1%. The CDR3 extends over 17 amino acids. Germline CDR1 SGDLS, CDR2 YYNGEE. Trimming took 3 bases from V and 1 from J; bases not matched to a gene: 9. The specimen sequenced was peripheral blood. V is TRBV9 and J is TRBJ2-1; 8 bases agree with TRBD2. The TCR sequence derives from a woman between 35 and 50 years old who had recovered from COVID-19. The CDR3 DNA follows: TGTGCCAGCAGCGCCCCCCCCAGCGGGGGTTCCTACAATGAGCAGTTCTTC. Translated, it gives CASSAPPSGGSYNEQFF.